Presented here are 10 T cell receptor beta chains from one specimen sequenced in a study of cytomegalovirus exposure and HLA in healthy donors. PCR primers comprised 60 Vbeta and 13 Jbeta primers. Some clones are missing from TCRdb's copy, which holds only in-frame ones; the method was immunoSEQ multiplex PCR. The data show about 130,000 clones, about 83% seen once. Sequencing was performed on PBMCs. The receptors come from a girl aged 2 to 10 in good health and CMV-seronegative.

The rearrangement uses TRBV11-2 and TRBJ2-1; D is perhaps TRBD2 (6 bases). Germline CDR1 and CDR2: SGHAT and FQNNGV. The CDR3 is made up of 15 amino acids. Trimming took off 6 bases at V and 8 bases at J, with 20 bases between the two ends. The CDR3 loop is CASRPLAGRLDEQFF. Here the CDR3 DNA reads TGTGCCAGCAGGCCCTTGGCGGGGCGCTTGGATGAGCAGTTCTTC.

The gene calls are TRBV6-5 and TRBJ2-1; 7 bases line up with TRBD2. Per the germline V gene, CDR1 is MNHEY and CDR2 is SVGAGI. With V trimmed by 5 bases and J by 1 base, 5 bases remained unmatched. This CDR3 contains 15 residues. As DNA, the CDR3 is TGTGCCAGCAGTCCGGGACTACCTTCCTACAATGAGCAGTTCTTC. Protein product: CASSPGLPSYNEQFF.

V gene TRBV4-1 combines with J gene TRBJ2-7, with TRBD1 matching 7 bases. The CDR3 is made up of 15 amino acids. V gave up 2 bases and J gave up 3 bases; unmatched junction bases: 7. The germline gives CDR1 MGHRA, CDR2 YSYEKL. The CDR3 here is CASSQQLRDSYEQYF. The CDR3 DNA is TGCGCCAGCAGCCAACAACTCCGGGACAGCTACGAGCAGTACTTC.

This chain connects TRBV10-3 to TRBJ1-5, with 8 bases identical to TRBD1. Germline loops: CDR1 ENHRY, CDR2 SYGVKD. Trimming took 6 bases from V and 2 from J; bases not matched to a gene: 6. This CDR3 has 15 amino acids. CDR3 in amino acids: CAISRQGIGNQPQHF. The CDR3 DNA reads as TGTGCCATCAGCCGACAGGGGATCGGCAATCAGCCCCAGCATTTT.

The chain links TRBV19 to TRBJ2-1; tentative D call: TRBD2 (6 bases). Trimming took 4 bases from V and 0 from J, leaving 16 bases between them. Germline V lookup: CDR1 LNHDA, CDR2 SQIVND (reference sequence). The CDR3 spans 17 residues. CDR3 nucleotides: TGTGCCAGTAGTAGGGGGAGTGTCGGGGGCTCCTACAATGAGCAGTTCTTC. This translates into CASSRGSVGGSYNEQFF. The entire variable domain, with the rest obtained from reference TRBV19 and TRBJ2-1, is as follows: DGGITQSPKYLFRKEGQNVTLSCEQNLNHDAMYWYRQDPGQGLRLIYYSQIVNDFQKGDIAEGYSVSREKKESFPLTVTSAQKNPTAFYLCASSRGSVGGSYNEQFFGPGTRLTVL.

The rearrangement uses TRBV9 and TRBJ1-1, with D tentatively TRBD1 (6 bases). The CDR3 consists of 14 residues. V dropped 4 bases and J dropped 2 bases, with 12 bases sitting between them. Per the germline V gene, CDR1 is SGDLS and CDR2 is YYNGEE. CDR3 in amino acids: CASSSQGHNTEAFF. The CDR3 region has the DNA TGTGCCAGCAGCTCCCAGGGACACAACACTGAAGCTTTCTTT.

V is TRBV5-1 and J is TRBJ2-3, with D possibly being TRBD2 (6 bases). The CDR3 totals 15 residues. Trimming removed 7 bases from V and 0 bases from J, with 15 bases in between. CDR1 is SGHRS, CDR2 YFSETQ, per germline. The CDR3: CASHSGSTSTDTQYF. CDR3 DNA: TGCGCCAGCCATAGCGGTTCTACTAGCACAGATACGCAGTATTTT.

V and J are TRBV2 and TRBJ1-4; 9 nucleotides line up with TRBD1. V shed 6 bases, J shed 5 bases, and the junction held 7 bases outside the gene matches. The CDR3 extends over 15 amino acids. The germline V gene encodes CDR1 SNHLY and CDR2 FYNNEI. The CDR3 DNA reads TGTGCCAGCAGGGGCACAGGGGGCAAAAATGAAAAACTGTTTTTT. It specifies CASRGTGGKNEKLFF.

V is TRBV10-3 and J is TRBJ1-1, with 9 positions matching TRBD1. Germline trimming cut 5 bases from V and 3 bases from J; bases unmatched to any gene: 4. Germline V CDR1 and CDR2: ENHRY, SYGVKD. There are 14 residues in the CDR3. DNA for the CDR3: TGTGCCATCAGTCCCCGGGACAGGGACACTGAAGCTTTCTTT. Its protein is CAISPRDRDTEAFF.

The chain joins TRBV4-1 to TRBJ1-6; TRBD1 is a possible D gene (5 bases). Trimming took 0 bases from V and 3 from J, leaving 18 bases between them. The CDR3 sequence is 19 residues long. CDR1 MGHRA and CDR2 YSYEKL come from the germline V gene. The chain's CDR3 is CASSQDEVGRVNYNSPLHF. The CDR3 nucleotides read TGCGCCAGCAGCCAAGATGAGGTAGGCAGGGTTAACTATAATTCACCCCTCCACTTT.